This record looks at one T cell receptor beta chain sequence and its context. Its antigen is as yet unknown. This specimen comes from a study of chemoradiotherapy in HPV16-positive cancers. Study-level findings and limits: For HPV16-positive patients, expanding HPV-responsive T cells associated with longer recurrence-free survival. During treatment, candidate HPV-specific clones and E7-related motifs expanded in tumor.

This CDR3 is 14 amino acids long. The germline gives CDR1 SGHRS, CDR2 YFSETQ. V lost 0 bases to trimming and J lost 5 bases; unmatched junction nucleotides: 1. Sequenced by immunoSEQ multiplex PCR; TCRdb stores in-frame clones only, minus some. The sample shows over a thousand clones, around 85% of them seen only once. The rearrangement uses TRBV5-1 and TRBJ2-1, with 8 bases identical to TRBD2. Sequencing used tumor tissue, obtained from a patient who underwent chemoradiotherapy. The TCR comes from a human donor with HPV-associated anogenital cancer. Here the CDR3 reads CASSLELADNEQFF. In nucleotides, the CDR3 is TGCGCCAGCAGCTTGGAACTAGCGGACAATGAGCAGTTCTTC. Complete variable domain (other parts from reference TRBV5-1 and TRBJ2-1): KAGVTQTPRYLIKTRGQQVTLSCSPISGHRSVSWYQQTPGQGLQFLFEYFSETQRNKGNFPGRFSGRQFSNSRSEMNVSTLELGDSALYLCASSLELADNEQFFGPGTRLTVL.